This T cell receptor (beta chain) was captured in a study of vaccination effects on CD4 cells after COVID-19. This CDR3 has 15 amino acids. Per germline, CDR1 LNHDA and CDR2 SQIVND (reference sequence). Trimming took 4 bases from V and 5 from J, leaving 17 bases between them. The table came from immunoSEQ multiplex PCR; TCRdb's copy has only in-frame clones and leaves some out. Of roughly 41,000 clones in the sample, less than 70% are singletons; the top ten hold 15%. Comments on this clone: Its antigen is still unknown.

Ahead of sequencing, the ViraFEST assay grew antigen-specific CD4+ T cells using viral peptide pools. Isolation of CD4+ T cells took place after about 10 days of culture. All vaccine recipients tested negative for nucleocapsid antibodies and had never contracted SARS-CoV-2 infection. The TCR comes from a human donor who received a COVID-19 vaccine. Sequenced here: CD4+ T cells from PBMCs cultured with HCoV-OC43 spike peptides, sampled before COVID-19 vaccination. Documented subset: HCoV-OC43 spike overlapping peptide pool stimulation. The gene calls are TRBV19 and TRBJ2-5; TRBD2 is a possible D gene (6 bases). The CDR3 region is CASSTQGGRVETQYF. In DNA form, the CDR3 reads TGTGCCAGTAGTACCCAGGGAGGTCGGGTGGAGACCCAGTACTTC. Supplemented by reference TRBV19 and TRBJ2-5, the full variable domain reads DGGITQSPKYLFRKEGQNVTLSCEQNLNHDAMYWYRQDPGQGLRLIYYSQIVNDFQKGDIAEGYSVSREKKESFPLTVTSAQKNPTAFYLCASSTQGGRVETQYFGPGTRLLVL.